Listed below are T cell receptor beta chains from one sample, sequenced in a study of cytomegalovirus exposure and HLA in healthy donors. Clones were sequenced by immunoSEQ multiplex PCR, and TCRdb holds only the in-frame ones, with some missing. The profile shows roughly 200,000 clones, about 81% of them singletons. What was sequenced was PBMCs. The receptors were sampled from a woman between 40 and 50 years old in good health and CMV-seronegative. Each CDR3 is given with its conserved first and last residue. The order of the fields is CDR3 DNA, CDR3 protein, D gene, V gene, clone size, J gene. The D gene is left open where the match is weak. Some rows mark clone size as missing; the rest say once, few, many or name a class of expanded clone.

cdr3_nt: TGTGCCAGCAGTGAGGAGGACAGGGGGCGAGAGTACGAGCAGTACTTC; cdr3_aa: CASSEEDRGREYEQYF; d_call: TRBD1; v_call: TRBV6-1; clone_size: few; j_call: TRBJ2-7
cdr3_nt: TGTGCCAGCAGCGGACGGGAGGCTTCTAAGACCCAGTACTTC; cdr3_aa: CASSGREASKTQYF; d_call: TRBD2; v_call: TRBV9; clone_size: once; j_call: TRBJ2-5
cdr3_nt: TGTGCCAGCAGTTCGGAGCCGGGACTAGCGGGAAGCACCGGGGAGCTGTTTTTT; cdr3_aa: CASSSEPGLAGSTGELFF; d_call: TRBD2; v_call: TRBV28; clone_size: -; j_call: TRBJ2-2
cdr3_nt: TGCGCCAGCAGCCCGACGGGGACTTTACGCACAGATACGCAGTATTTT; cdr3_aa: CASSPTGTLRTDTQYF; d_call: -; v_call: TRBV5-1; clone_size: -; j_call: TRBJ2-3
cdr3_nt: TGCGCCAGCAGCCCCGGTCGGGGGGAGGGTTGGTCCTACGAGCAGTACTTC; cdr3_aa: CASSPGRGEGWSYEQYF; d_call: TRBD2; v_call: TRBV5-1; clone_size: -; j_call: TRBJ2-7
cdr3_nt: TGTGCCAGCAGCGGTGCTAGCTCCTACAATGAGCAGTTCTTC; cdr3_aa: CASSGASSYNEQFF; d_call: -; v_call: TRBV9; clone_size: -; j_call: TRBJ2-1
cdr3_nt: TGTGCCAGCAGTCCTCAGGGGCCTTACAATGAGCAGTTCTTC; cdr3_aa: CASSPQGPYNEQFF; d_call: -; v_call: TRBV27; clone_size: few; j_call: TRBJ2-1
cdr3_nt: TGTGCCAGCAGCCAAGTGCGGCGGGAGGGGGGGATGGCCAAAAACATTCAGTACTTC; cdr3_aa: CASSQVRREGGMAKNIQYF; d_call: TRBD2; v_call: TRBV4-2; clone_size: -; j_call: TRBJ2-4
cdr3_nt: TGCAGCGTTTTTGGGACTCAATCCTACGAGCAGTACTTC; cdr3_aa: CSVFGTQSYEQYF; d_call: -; v_call: TRBV29-1; clone_size: once; j_call: TRBJ2-7
cdr3_nt: TGTGCTAGTGGTTTGGTTTTGGGACAGCGGTTCTCCTACGAGCAGTACTTC; cdr3_aa: CASGLVLGQRFSYEQYF; d_call: TRBD1; v_call: TRBV12-5; clone_size: once; j_call: TRBJ2-7
cdr3_nt: TGTTCCAGCAGCTCTCCCAGGGAAGATCCCTCTAACTATGGCTACACCTTC; cdr3_aa: CSSSSPREDPSNYGYTF; d_call: -; v_call: TRBV7-9; clone_size: -; j_call: TRBJ1-2
cdr3_nt: TGTGCCAGTAGTATAGGACAGGAGATGTACAATGAGCAGTTCTTC; cdr3_aa: CASSIGQEMYNEQFF; d_call: -; v_call: TRBV19; clone_size: -; j_call: TRBJ2-1
cdr3_nt: TGCAGCGTTGACCTCGGACAGGGGAACTATGGCTACACCTTC; cdr3_aa: CSVDLGQGNYGYTF; d_call: TRBD1; v_call: TRBV29-1; clone_size: -; j_call: TRBJ1-2
cdr3_nt: TGTGCCAGCAGCCTGAACAGGTACTATGGCTACACCTTC; cdr3_aa: CASSLNRYYGYTF; d_call: -; v_call: TRBV11-2; clone_size: -; j_call: TRBJ1-2
cdr3_nt: TGTGCCAGCAGCGTAGGCGGGGGACAGGGGAATGAGCAGTTCTTC; cdr3_aa: CASSVGGGQGNEQFF; d_call: TRBD1; v_call: TRBV9; clone_size: -; j_call: TRBJ2-1
cdr3_nt: TGTGCCAGCACCTTTAATGTCCTATCGGGGCTAGCGGCGAAAACCTACGAGCAGTACTTC; cdr3_aa: CASTFNVLSGLAAKTYEQYF; d_call: TRBD2; v_call: TRBV11-3; clone_size: -; j_call: TRBJ2-7
cdr3_nt: TGTGCCAGCAGCGTAGCGGGGTTGACCCTTTCGGGGAACACTGAAGCTTTCTTT; cdr3_aa: CASSVAGLTLSGNTEAFF; d_call: -; v_call: TRBV9; clone_size: -; j_call: TRBJ1-1
cdr3_nt: TGTGCCAGCAGCACGGGACTAGCGGGGGTCGATGAGCAGTTCTTC; cdr3_aa: CASSTGLAGVDEQFF; d_call: TRBD2; v_call: TRBV6-1; clone_size: -; j_call: TRBJ2-1
cdr3_nt: TGTGCAAGTCGCTTAGACAGGGCCCAACAAAGTTACGAGCAGTACTTC; cdr3_aa: CASRLDRAQQSYEQYF; d_call: -; v_call: TRBV12-2; clone_size: -; j_call: TRBJ2-7
cdr3_nt: TGTGCCAGCTCACCGTCGGGGTATTCGAACACTGAAGCTTTCTTT; cdr3_aa: CASSPSGYSNTEAFF; d_call: -; v_call: TRBV18; clone_size: once; j_call: TRBJ1-1
cdr3_nt: TGTGCCAGCAGGCCACAGGGGGCGAATGGCTACACCTTC; cdr3_aa: CASRPQGANGYTF; d_call: TRBD1; v_call: TRBV4-2; clone_size: -; j_call: TRBJ1-2
cdr3_nt: TGTGCCACCAGCAGAGATCAAGAGAGTCTGGCTTTCTTT; cdr3_aa: CATSRDQESLAFF; d_call: -; v_call: TRBV15; clone_size: -; j_call: TRBJ1-1
cdr3_nt: TGCGCCAGCAGCCCCCTACTAGCGGACCGCGGGGAGCTGTTTTTT; cdr3_aa: CASSPLLADRGELFF; d_call: TRBD2; v_call: TRBV4-1; clone_size: -; j_call: TRBJ2-2
cdr3_nt: TGCGCCAGCAGTCCGGGGACAGGAGAAGAGACCCAGTACTTC; cdr3_aa: CASSPGTGEETQYF; d_call: TRBD1; v_call: TRBV10-1; clone_size: -; j_call: TRBJ2-5
cdr3_nt: TGTGCCAGCAACTTCCATGAGCAGTTCTTC; cdr3_aa: CASNFHEQFF; d_call: -; v_call: TRBV2; clone_size: -; j_call: TRBJ2-1
cdr3_nt: TGTGCCAGCAGCTTGGGGAGCGGTGTCACTGAAGCTTTCTTT; cdr3_aa: CASSLGSGVTEAFF; d_call: -; v_call: TRBV7-9; clone_size: -; j_call: TRBJ1-1
cdr3_nt: TGTGCCAGCAGTGAAGAACAAAGCGCTAACTATGGCTACACCTTC; cdr3_aa: CASSEEQSANYGYTF; d_call: -; v_call: TRBV2; clone_size: -; j_call: TRBJ1-2
cdr3_nt: TGTGCCACCAGCAGAGATGGGGTGCGGGAGTTCTACAATGAGCAGTTCTTC; cdr3_aa: CATSRDGVREFYNEQFF; d_call: TRBD2; v_call: TRBV15; clone_size: -; j_call: TRBJ2-1
cdr3_nt: TGTGCCTGGAGTAGACAGGTTCTTAACACCGGGGAGCTGTTTTTT; cdr3_aa: CAWSRQVLNTGELFF; d_call: -; v_call: TRBV30; clone_size: once; j_call: TRBJ2-2
cdr3_nt: TGTGCCAGCAGTTCTCCCGGTAAGGCGGGAAAATGGTTCTTC; cdr3_aa: CASSSPGKAGKWFF; d_call: -; v_call: TRBV27; clone_size: -; j_call: TRBJ2-1
cdr3_nt: TGTGCCAGCAGCTTATGGCATCAGGGTTCCTACGAGCAGTACTTC; cdr3_aa: CASSLWHQGSYEQYF; d_call: -; v_call: TRBV13; clone_size: -; j_call: TRBJ2-7
cdr3_nt: TGTGCCAGCAGTGATTATAGGGGTGGTAGCACCATATATTTT; cdr3_aa: CASSDYRGGSTIYF; d_call: -; v_call: TRBV2; clone_size: -; j_call: TRBJ1-3
cdr3_nt: TGTGCCAGCAGCGTCGGGAGAAGGTACGAGCAGTACTTC; cdr3_aa: CASSVGRRYEQYF; d_call: -; v_call: TRBV7-6; clone_size: -; j_call: TRBJ2-7
cdr3_nt: TGTGCCAGCAGCTTAGGCGGGAGGGCCATGGGCGGGGAGCTGTTTTTT; cdr3_aa: CASSLGGRAMGGELFF; d_call: TRBD2; v_call: TRBV7-2; clone_size: once; j_call: TRBJ2-2
cdr3_nt: TGTGCCAGCAGCCTCCAGGGGGAAATGGGGCTGACTGAAGCTTTCTTT; cdr3_aa: CASSLQGEMGLTEAFF; d_call: TRBD1; v_call: TRBV7-6; clone_size: -; j_call: TRBJ1-1
cdr3_nt: TGCGCCAGCAGCTTGATCGACTATACCTACGAGCAGTACTTC; cdr3_aa: CASSLIDYTYEQYF; d_call: -; v_call: TRBV5-1; clone_size: -; j_call: TRBJ2-7
cdr3_nt: TGTGCCAGCTGCGTGCTAGCGGGCCCCTACAATGAGCAGTTCTTC; cdr3_aa: CASCVLAGPYNEQFF; d_call: TRBD2; v_call: TRBV27; clone_size: -; j_call: TRBJ2-1
cdr3_nt: TGTGCCAGCTCCTTGGGAGGAGTAAACACTGAAGCTTTCTTT; cdr3_aa: CASSLGGVNTEAFF; d_call: -; v_call: TRBV25-1; clone_size: -; j_call: TRBJ1-1
cdr3_nt: TGTGCCAGCAGCCCCGGCGGCCACCCCTACGAGCAGTACTTC; cdr3_aa: CASSPGGHPYEQYF; d_call: -; v_call: TRBV13; clone_size: -; j_call: TRBJ2-7
cdr3_nt: TGTGCCAGCTTTGCCCAGGGGAGCTCCTACGAGCAGTACTTC; cdr3_aa: CASFAQGSSYEQYF; d_call: -; v_call: TRBV28; clone_size: -; j_call: TRBJ2-7
cdr3_nt: TGTGCCAGCAGTTCGGGACAGGGGCGCAATCAGCCCCAGCATTTT; cdr3_aa: CASSSGQGRNQPQHF; d_call: TRBD1; v_call: TRBV28; clone_size: -; j_call: TRBJ1-5
cdr3_nt: TGTGCCAGCAGCTTGGTTGGCAGGCCTAATAATGGCTACACCTTC; cdr3_aa: CASSLVGRPNNGYTF; d_call: -; v_call: TRBV5-6; clone_size: -; j_call: TRBJ1-2